This entry concerns a single T cell receptor (beta chain). In this sample, this clonotype turned up many times. The antigen it binds to is not known. One base away there is no much larger clone; base qualities are not given. Every donor in the study was a healthy Caucasian. The twin cohort comprised three pairs of female monozygotic twins, all aged roughly 18 to 30 years. RNA for TCR libraries was isolated from peripheral blood mononuclear cells. Libraries were prepared through 5' RACE. TCRdb lists the instrument as Illumina HiSeq 2000. A universal primer binding site was introduced by template switching, and a unique molecular identifier was present in the final cDNA, enabling accurate counting of TCR cDNA molecules. Specific primers in the conserved constant-segment region were used to synthesize first-strand cDNA for the TCR alpha and beta chains. To control for contamination, each cDNA library was double barcoded with a SMART-Mk sample barcode plus Illumina barcodes. Two successive PCR steps introduced TruSeq adapter sequences along with Illumina sample barcodes. TCR alpha and beta cDNA libraries were sequenced on the Illumina HiSeq platform with custom primers. The original pipeline was this. Unique molecular identifiers were extracted from raw reads with MiGEC, and CDR3 positions were determined with MiXCR. For each individual, recombination models were inferred using an EM algorithm with the repgenHMM and IGoR tools. Shared clonotypes were analyzed with the tcR package in R, and sharing was normalized by the product of cloneset sizes. To study raw recombination free of thymic and clonal selection effects, out-of-frame nonproductive sequences were analyzed. The public reads were run again by TCRdb, first through fastp at Q25 and then through MiXCR, and only productive beta chains were kept. One record per CDR3 amino acid sequence lists the most common genes and DNA. In this record, the V and J calls reflect TCRdb's handling and not the investigators' own analysis. Here the sample has nearly 900,000 distinct CDR3 sequences; roughly an eighth occur a single time. Around 1.5% of the sample is in the top ten clones.

The source of the sample is a study of identical twins (TCRdb year 2016). Turning to the overall study: TCR alpha and beta repertoires from monozygotic twins, unrelated adults of various ages and cord blood were deep-sequenced to test whether fetal clonotypes persist. To rule out contamination, replicate twin experiments were performed at different times with different library preparation protocols.

From cysteine to phenylalanine, the CDR3 is 18 amino acids long. Left in the record is the CDR3 DNA by itself, 54 bases read in frame from the first base. V and J lose 2 bases and 4 bases, and a span of 23 bases separates them. The CDR1 and CDR2 encoded by the germline V gene (reference sequence) are LGHDT and YNNKEL. The paper as a whole reports these results and caveats: Abundant cord blood beta clonotypes had fewer insertions, young adult naive repertoires showed a similar but weaker trend, and memory repertoires showed no such trend. Because the same donors could not be followed over many years, conclusions were based on cross-sectional statistical analysis. Zero-insertion analyses could be partly confounded by invariant T cells such as MAIT and iNKT, though diverse VJ usage argued against such confounding for most clonotypes. Excess twin sharing in beta out-of-frame sequences was weaker because fewer shared sequences lowered the signal-to-noise ratio. Out-of-frame TCR alpha sharing in monozygotic twins was systematically underestimated by recombination models, whereas sharing between unrelated individuals was in agreement with the recombination models. Out-of-frame TCR alpha sequences shared between twins showed an excess of low generation-probability sequences compared with coincidental sharing between unrelated individuals.

Another study also made use of these data, one on yellow fever vaccine responses in identical twins. Looking at the second paper: The authors reported that the T cell response to vaccination in identical twins appeared partly convergent and partly personalized. The study precisely tracked vaccine-responding T cell clones in identical twins.

The sequenced material came from PBMCs. The chain links TRBV3-1 with TRBJ2-5; the D segment could be TRBD1, given 6 matching bases. The TCR sequence derives from a woman under 30 in good health. The CDR3 reads CASSQTTFSTGRGETQYF. The nucleotide sequence reads TGTGCCAGCAGCCAAACAACCTTTAGTACAGGGCGCGGAGAGACCCAGTACTTC.